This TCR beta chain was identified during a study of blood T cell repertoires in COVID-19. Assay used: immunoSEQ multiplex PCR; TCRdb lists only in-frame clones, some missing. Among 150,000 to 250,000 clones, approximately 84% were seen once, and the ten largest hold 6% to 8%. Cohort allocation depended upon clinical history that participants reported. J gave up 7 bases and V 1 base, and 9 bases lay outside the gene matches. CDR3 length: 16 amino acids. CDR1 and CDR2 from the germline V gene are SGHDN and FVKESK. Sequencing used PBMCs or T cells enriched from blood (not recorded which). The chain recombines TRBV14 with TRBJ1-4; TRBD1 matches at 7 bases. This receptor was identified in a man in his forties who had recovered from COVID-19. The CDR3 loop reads CASSQGVNRGAEKLFF. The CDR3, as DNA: TGTGCCAGCAGCCAAGGGGTGAACAGGGGTGCTGAAAAACTGTTTTTT.